The 4 T cell receptor beta chains reported below all come from one sample, sequenced in a study of technical replicates of blood from several donors. Repertoires were generated with immunoSEQ multiplex PCR, while TCRdb's copy carries only in-frame clones and drops some. Seen here are 91,000 or so clones, 95% observed once, and the top ten hold around 0.26%. The sequencing input was T cells isolated from PBMCs. Receptors were obtained from a human donor in good health.

The chain uses TRBV10-1 and TRBJ2-2; 11 bases align to TRBD2. Germline V CDR1 and CDR2: WNHNN, SYGVQD (reference sequence). J gave up 5 bases and V 8 bases, and 16 bases lay outside the gene matches. The CDR3 covers 18 residues. CDR3 region: CASEPGLAGPRGTGELFF. The CDR3 bases are TGCGCCAGCGAGCCTGGACTAGCGGGTCCCAGGGGAACCGGGGAGCTGTTTTTT.

The chain couples TRBV7-6 to TRBJ2-3, with 8 bases aligning to TRBD1. The CDR3 covers 15 residues. Per the germline V gene, CDR1 is SGHVS and CDR2 is FNYEAQ. Germline trimming cut 6 bases from V and 2 bases from J; bases unmatched to any gene: 7. CDR3 loop: CASRTTGATTDTQYF. The DNA for the CDR3 is TGTGCCAGCAGGACGACAGGGGCTACCACAGATACGCAGTATTTT.

This sequence joins TRBV6-5 and TRBJ2-1; D gene unclear. Germline CDR1 and CDR2: MNHEY and SVGAGI. The ends were cut back, 8 bases at V and 7 bases at J, with 15 bases in the middle. The CDR3 has 13 residues. The CDR3 protein is CASSDPARNEQFF. The CDR3 nucleotides read TGTGCCAGCTCAGATCCAGCGAGGAATGAGCAGTTCTTC.

The chain carries TRBV5-1 and TRBJ2-5, with 9 bases that match TRBD1. Germline CDR1 and CDR2: SGHRS and YFSETQ. CDR3 length: 15 residues. V lost 0 bases and J lost 5; bases outside the gene matches: 5. CDR3 bases: TGCGCCAGCAGCTTGGTAGGACAGGGGCGGGAGACCCAGTACTTC. Protein product: CASSLVGQGRETQYF.